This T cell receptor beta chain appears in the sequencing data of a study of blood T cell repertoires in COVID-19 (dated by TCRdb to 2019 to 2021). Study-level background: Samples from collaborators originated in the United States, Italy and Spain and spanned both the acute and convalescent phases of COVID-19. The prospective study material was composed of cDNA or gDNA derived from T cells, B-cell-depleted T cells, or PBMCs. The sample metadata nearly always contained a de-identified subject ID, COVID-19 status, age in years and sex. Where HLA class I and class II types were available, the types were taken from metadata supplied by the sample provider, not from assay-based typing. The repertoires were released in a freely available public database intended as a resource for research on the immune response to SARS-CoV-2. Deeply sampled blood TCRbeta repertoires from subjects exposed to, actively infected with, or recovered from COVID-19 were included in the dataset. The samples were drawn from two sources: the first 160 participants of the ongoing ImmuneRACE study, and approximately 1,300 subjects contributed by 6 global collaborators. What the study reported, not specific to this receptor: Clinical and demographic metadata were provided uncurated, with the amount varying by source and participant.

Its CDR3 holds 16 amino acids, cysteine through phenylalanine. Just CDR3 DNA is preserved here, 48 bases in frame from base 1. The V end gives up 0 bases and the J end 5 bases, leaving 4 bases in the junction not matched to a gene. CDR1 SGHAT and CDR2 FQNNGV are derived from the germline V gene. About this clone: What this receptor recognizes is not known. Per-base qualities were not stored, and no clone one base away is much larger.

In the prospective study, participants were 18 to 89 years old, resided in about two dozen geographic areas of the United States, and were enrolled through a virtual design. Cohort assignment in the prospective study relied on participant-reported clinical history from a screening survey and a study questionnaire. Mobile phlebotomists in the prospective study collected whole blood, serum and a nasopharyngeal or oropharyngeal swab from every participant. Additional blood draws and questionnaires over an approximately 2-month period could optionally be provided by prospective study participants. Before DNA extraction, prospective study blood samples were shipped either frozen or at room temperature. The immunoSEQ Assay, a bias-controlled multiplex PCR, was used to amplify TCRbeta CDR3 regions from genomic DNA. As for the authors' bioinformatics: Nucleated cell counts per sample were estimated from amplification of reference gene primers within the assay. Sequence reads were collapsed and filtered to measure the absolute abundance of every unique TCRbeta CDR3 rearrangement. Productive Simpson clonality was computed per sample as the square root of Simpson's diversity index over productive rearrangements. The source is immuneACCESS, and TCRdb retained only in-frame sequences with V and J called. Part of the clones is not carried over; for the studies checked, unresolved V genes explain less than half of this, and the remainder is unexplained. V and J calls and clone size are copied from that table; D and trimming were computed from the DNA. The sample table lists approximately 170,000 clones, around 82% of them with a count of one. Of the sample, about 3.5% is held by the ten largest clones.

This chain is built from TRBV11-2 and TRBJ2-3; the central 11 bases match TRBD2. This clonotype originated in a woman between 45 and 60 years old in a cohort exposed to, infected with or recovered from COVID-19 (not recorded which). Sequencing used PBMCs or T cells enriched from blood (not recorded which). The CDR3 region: CASSLDSGGAIDTQYF. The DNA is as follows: TGTGCCAGCAGCTTAGATAGCGGGGGGGCCATAGATACGCAGTATTTT.